One and the same sample provided the 17 T cell receptor beta chains below, sequenced in a study of T cells in localized non-small cell lung cancer (dated by TCRdb to the early 2020s). Libraries were made using the immunoSEQ multiplex PCR assay. TCRdb re-hosts the immuneACCESS table, in-frame sequences only. Its copies lack some clones; in the studies checked, an unresolved V gene accounts for under half of them, and the cause for the rest is not known. The sample records about 35,000 clones, approximately 90% of which are singletons. The top ten clones comprise roughly 10% of the sample. Here the sequenced sample was peripheral blood mononuclear cells, taken before any cancer treatment. The receptors originated from an older female donor with stage II lung adenocarcinoma.

This clone was seen only a few times. The rearrangement uses TRBV28 and TRBJ2-5, with D tentatively TRBD1 (5 bases). CDR3 length equals 13 residues. Germline V gene lookup returns CDR1 MDHEN and CDR2 SYDVKM. Trimming removed 6 bases from V and 2 bases from J, with 10 bases in between. This CDR3 is CASRLQGQETQYF. The CDR3, as DNA: TGTGCCAGCAGGCTCCAGGGACAAGAGACCCAGTACTTC.

The rearrangement joins TRBV5-4 to TRBJ1-1; weak D call: TRBD1 (6 bases). The CDR3 is 14 residues long. In germline, CDR1 is SGHNT, CDR2 YYREEE (reference sequence). Trimming removed 5 bases at V and 3 bases at J, with 14 bases between. The CDR3 loop reads CASSPGADDTEAFF. In DNA, the CDR3 is TGTGCCAGCAGTCCAGGGGCTGACGACACTGAAGCTTTCTTT.

The V call is TRBV7-2, the J call TRBJ2-1; 8 positions agree with TRBD2. CDR1 and CDR2 from the germline V gene are SGHTA and FQGNSA. There are 16 residues in the CDR3. V lost 3 bases, J lost 6 bases, and 10 bases stayed unmatched. The CDR3 is CASSFSTSGVANEQFF. As DNA, the CDR3 is TGTGCCAGCAGCTTCAGCACTAGCGGAGTAGCCAATGAGCAGTTCTTC.

The rearrangement links TRBV5-1 to TRBJ1-6, with D unresolved. V was shortened by 0 bases and J by 8 bases, with 9 bases between the two germline ends. Germline V gene data show CDR1 as SGHRS and CDR2 as YFSETQ. The CDR3 has 14 residues. CDR3 DNA: TGCGCCAGCAGCTTGGCAGAGGGAGATTCACCCCTCCACTTT. Protein product: CASSLAEGDSPLHF. Using reference TRBV5-1 and TRBJ1-6 for the parts outside the CDR3, the full variable domain is KAGVTQTPRYLIKTRGQQVTLSCSPISGHRSVSWYQQTPGQGLQFLFEYFSETQRNKGNFPGRFSGRQFSNSRSEMNVSTLELGDSALYLCASSLAEGDSPLHFGNGTRLTVT.

This chain joins TRBV7-2 and TRBJ2-7, with a tentative D call TRBD1 (6 bases). The CDR3 runs 14 residues. The V end lost 5 bases, the J end lost 3 bases, and 14 bases lay between the germline ends. CDR1 is SGHTA, CDR2 FQGNSA, per germline. The CDR3 DNA follows: TGTGCCAGCAGCCAAGGGGGTAGGGACTACGAGCAGTACTTC. It specifies CASSQGGRDYEQYF.

This chain's CDR3 is CASSLVLGLGDNEQFF. The DNA for the CDR3 is TGTGCCAGCAGCTTAGTTTTGGGACTAGGGGACAATGAGCAGTTCTTC. The gene calls are TRBV7-2 and TRBJ2-1; 8 bases line up with TRBD2. CDR1 is SGHTA, CDR2 FQGNSA, per germline. The CDR3 totals 16 residues. V shed 1 base, J shed 5 bases, and the junction held 7 bases outside the gene matches.

This chain connects TRBV28 to TRBJ2-1; D call uncertain. The ends were cut back, 7 bases at V and 3 bases at J, with 10 bases in the middle. Germline CDR1 MDHEN, CDR2 SYDVKM. CDR3 length: 13 amino acids. The CDR3 loop is CASNQMRYNEQFF. In nucleotides, the CDR3 is TGTGCCAGCAACCAGATGCGCTACAATGAGCAGTTCTTC. The full variable domain, rest sourced from reference TRBV28 and TRBJ2-1, is DVKVTQSSRYLVKRTGEKVFLECVQDMDHENMFWYRQDPGLGLRLIYFSYDVKMKEKGDIPEGYSVSREKKERFSLILESASTNQTSMYLCASNQMRYNEQFFGPGTRLTVL.

About this clone: One junction end disagrees with the germline gene, perhaps due to a read error. The chain carries TRBV7-8 and TRBJ2-7; tentatively, D is TRBD1 (5 bases). CDR3 length: 11 amino acids. CDR1 and CDR2 from the germline V gene are SGHVS and FQNEAQ. CDR3 residues: CASSLGQGASF. CDR3 DNA sequence: TGTGCCAGCAGCTTAGGGCAGGGTGCCTCCTTC.

V and J are TRBV19 and TRBJ1-1; 7 nucleotides match TRBD1. The germline V gene has CDR1 LNHDA and CDR2 SQIVND (reference sequence). The CDR3 extends over 14 amino acids. Losses at the gene ends were 7 bases for V and 2 bases for J; bases not matched to a gene: 7. The CDR3 coding sequence is TGTGCCAGTATCCTCGGACAGGACAACACTGAAGCTTTCTTT. It codes for CASILGQDNTEAFF.

The chain uses TRBV14 and TRBJ1-1; perhaps TRBD1 as D (5 bases). The germline V gene encodes CDR1 SGHDN and CDR2 FVKESK. V dropped 3 bases and J dropped 8 bases, with 16 bases sitting between them. The length of the CDR3 is 14 residues. CDR3 amino acids: CASSHSGASPEAFF. In DNA form, the CDR3 reads TGTGCCAGCAGCCATTCCGGGGCCAGCCCCGAAGCTTTCTTT.

The V call is TRBV11-2, the J call TRBJ2-1; D is perhaps TRBD2 (5 bases). V lost 5 bases to trimming and J lost 5 bases, with 16 bases between them. From germline, CDR1 is SGHAT and CDR2 FQNNGV. CDR3 length: 15 residues. The CDR3 DNA sequence: TGTGCCAGCAGCCGTAGAGAGCGGAGAAACAATGAGCAGTTCTTC. It is translated as CASSRRERRNNEQFF.

In DNA, the CDR3 is TGTGCCAGCAGTTTTAGGGGGCTTACTGAAGCTTTCTTT. Translated: CASSFRGLTEAFF. The J gene is TRBJ1-1, the V gene TRBV27; 7 bases align to TRBD1. V trimming: 3 bases; J trimming: 5 bases; junction bases outside the gene matches: 3. Germline lookup yields CDR1 MNHEY and CDR2 SMNVEV (reference sequence). There are 13 residues in the CDR3.

The chain employs TRBV14 and TRBJ1-1, with D possibly TRBD1 on 5 matching bases. Germline V gene sequence: CDR1 SGHDN, CDR2 FVKESK. The CDR3 length is 13 residues. V shed 3 bases and J shed 4 bases, with 9 bases lying between them. CDR3 sequence reads: CASSHGDLTEAFF. As DNA, the CDR3 is TGTGCCAGCAGCCACGGGGACCTCACTGAAGCTTTCTTT.

V usage is TRBV18 and J usage is TRBJ2-6, with TRBD1 identical over 7 bases. The CDR3 length is 21 residues. Trimming removed 4 bases from V and 2 bases from J; junction bases left unmatched: 20. CDR1 and CDR2 (germline): KGHSH, LQKENI. The CDR3: CASSRVTSPGQFFAGANVLTF. CDR3 DNA sequence: TGTGCCAGCTCACGGGTCACCTCCCCGGGACAGTTCTTTGCTGGGGCCAACGTCCTGACTTTC. Filled out from reference TRBV18 and TRBJ2-6, the complete variable domain reads NAGVMQNPRHLVRRRGQEARLRCSPMKGHSHVYWYRQLPEEGLKFMVYLQKENIIDESGMPKERFSAEFPKEGPSILRIQQVVRGDSAAYFCASSRVTSPGQFFAGANVLTFGAGSRLTVL.

The chain joins TRBV19 to TRBJ2-7, with D uncertain. CDR1 and CDR2 from the germline V gene are LNHDA and SQIVND (reference sequence). The V end was cut by 5 bases, the J end by 3 bases, with 11 bases between. The CDR3 sequence is 13 residues long. The CDR3 DNA reads as TGTGCCAGTAGTTTCTCGGGTATCTACGAGCAGTACTTC. This codes for CASSFSGIYEQYF. The full variable domain, its missing parts supplied by reference TRBV19 and TRBJ2-7, is DGGITQSPKYLFRKEGQNVTLSCEQNLNHDAMYWYRQDPGQGLRLIYYSQIVNDFQKGDIAEGYSVSREKKESFPLTVTSAQKNPTAFYLCASSFSGIYEQYFGPGTRLTVT.

The rearrangement joins TRBV11-2 to TRBJ2-7; unclear D gene. Germline lookup yields CDR1 SGHAT and CDR2 FQNNGV. Trimming took 4 bases from V and 9 from J, leaving 16 bases between them. The CDR3 totals 13 residues. CDR3 nucleotide sequence: TGTGCCAGCAGCTCCCGCGGCCGGCCGGGGCAGTACTTC. It codes for CASSSRGRPGQYF.

The J gene is TRBJ1-1, the V gene TRBV5-1; D may be TRBD1 (6 bases). Between the trimmed V and J ends, which lost 6 bases and 4 bases, there was a span of 19 bases. Germline V lookup: CDR1 SGHRS, CDR2 YFSETQ. The CDR3 covers 15 residues. This CDR3 reads CASIQSTTGSTEAFF. CDR3 DNA: TGCGCCAGCATTCAATCCACAACAGGGTCCACTGAAGCTTTCTTT.